This T cell receptor (beta chain) appears in the sequencing data of a study of cytomegalovirus exposure and HLA in healthy donors. Study-level findings and limits: Analysis was carried out at a later point, and it linked a missense DCLRE1C variant to TCR beta V- and J-gene trimming.

Remarks on this clone: The antigen remains undetermined.

The PCR employed 60 Vbeta primers together with 13 Jbeta primers. Clones were sequenced by immunoSEQ multiplex PCR, and TCRdb holds only the in-frame ones, with some missing. The sample contains about 140,000 clones, approximately 70% of which appear only once. The length of the CDR3 is 13 residues. Trimming stripped 11 bases from V and 7 bases from J, with 21 bases between. Per the germline V gene, CDR1 is SNHLY and CDR2 is FYNNEI. The origin of this receptor is a human donor in good health. V usage is TRBV2 and J usage is TRBJ2-7; the D is unclear. Material for sequencing was PBMCs. CDR3 loop: CAEKVWSYAEQYF. The CDR3 coding sequence is TGTGCCGAAAAAGTATGGTCCTACGCTGAGCAGTACTTC.